This T cell receptor beta chain was captured by sequencing in a study of shared clonotypes between healthy human individuals (dated by TCRdb to 2019 to 2021). About the full investigation: The cohort included three men and a couple of women between 18 and 49 years of age. Between about 0.8 and 9.5 billion PBMCs per donor were obtained by leukapheresis. To increase sequencing depth and limit assay-specific biases, different laboratories used diverse techniques to prepare libraries and sequence TCR repertoires. For each donor, three plates each were used for CD4 naive and CD4 memory, two plates were used for CD8 naive, and one plate was used for CD8 memory. To estimate repertoire size and how much clonotype sharing occurs between individuals, the study deeply sequenced the blood TCR repertoires of a handful of healthy adults.

About this clone: Its recognized antigen is unknown. The input lacks base qualities; no much larger clone sits a single base away. Other nucleotide sequences in the sample specify the same CDR3.

CDR1 and CDR2 are drawn from the germline V gene: SGHRS, YFSETQ. There are 12 amino acids in the CDR3, from cysteine to phenylalanine inclusive. The DNA shown is the 36-base CDR3, in frame from base 1. V is clipped by 0 bases and J by 4 bases, and the sequence between their germline boundaries is 4 bases long. The donors were healthy, HIV-negative adults with no recently reported acute infections or vaccinations. Only Caucasian adults living in Nashville, Tennessee, USA were represented among the donors. CD4+ T cells were enriched by magnetic negative selection; naive cells were then positively selected on CD45RA, and the negative fraction formed the memory subset. Blood was collected by leukapheresis, and PBMCs were isolated by Ficoll-Histopaque density gradient centrifugation and then cryopreserved in liquid nitrogen vapor phase. Analytical flow cytometry was used to check the purity and quantity of each magnetically sorted T cell population. Each sorted fraction had its genomic DNA isolated and then quantified by UV absorbance on a Nanodrop 2000c.

TCR CDR3 regions were amplified from genomic DNA by multiplex PCR using the deep immunoSEQ assay. Genomic DNA extracted from each cell subset was distributed evenly over all wells of several immunoSEQ 96-well plates, and each plate served as one replicate. For sorted subsets, around 200 ng genomic DNA, equal to tens of thousands of T cell genomes, was loaded into each replicate PCR. The purified libraries were quantified using a Qubit 3.0 fluorometer, sized with a Bioanalyzer 2100, and then quantified again using the KAPA Library Quantification kit. Each immunoSEQ 96-well plate was sequenced on its own single-read 150-cycle Illumina NextSeq 550 flow cell. Turning to the authors' computational methods: The immunoSEQ output contained only junctional sequences without quality scores, so filtering could not match that applied to full-length reads. To assign V/J genes and CDR3, sequences were annotated against IMGT germline references using PyIR, a Python wrapper for IgBLAST v1.9. Reads with weak V/J assignments (E-value above 1e-6), missing CDR3, stop codons, out-of-frame junctions, or ambiguous translated residues were removed. V3J clonotypes were defined as sequences sharing an identical inferred V gene, J gene, and CDR3 amino acid sequence. To compute the percentage overlap between repertoires, the number of shared unique clonotypes was divided by the size of the smaller repertoire. Repertoire richness was assessed with RTK rarefaction, the Chao1 estimator, and Recon v2.1 estimates of unobserved clonotypes. Generation probabilities for all TCRbeta clonotypes obtained by the gDNA method from a few donors were computed using OLGA. The table comes from immuneACCESS by way of TCRdb, which keeps in-frame sequences with V and J called. Part of the clones is missing from these tables; in studies checked, under half for an unresolved V gene and the rest for unknown reasons. That table supplies the V and J calls and clone size; D and trimming were determined from the DNA. In all, the sample holds around 2,000,000 clones, and 95% of those were seen once. In total, the top ten clones hold 0.1% to 0.15% of the sample.

Study-wide conclusions, independent of this receptor: Only blood was sampled, and tissue TCR repertoires likely differ from those in blood. Pairwise subsampling led to the expectation that sequencing depth would affect the degree of clonotype sharing among donors. When a handful of donors were compared, the shared fraction of clonotypes was about 5% for naive CD4, 3% to 4% for naive CD8, 2.3% for memory CD4, and approximately 0.4% for memory CD8. Incomplete sequencing was indicated by rarefaction of sorted-subset datasets, despite the large sequencing depth. Because the study included only a small number of donors, the genetic and exposure-history diversity represented was limited. Compared with non-shared clonotypes, clonotypes shared by all four sorted-subset donors had higher generation probabilities. Larger estimated clonotype richness was generally found for naive subsets than for memory subsets.

The V and J genes are TRBV5-1 and TRBJ1-1, with no confident D gene call. The sequence was obtained from a man between 18 and 35 years old in good health. The specimen sequenced was naive CD4+ T cells sorted from blood. According to the study, the label for this sample's cell subset or site signals: CD45RA+ positively selected. The CDR3 region: CASSLVGTEAFF. The DNA sequence is as follows: TGCGCCAGCAGCTTGGTGGGCACTGAAGCTTTCTTT.